The 21 T cell receptor beta chains given below trace back to one sample, sequenced in a study of cytomegalovirus exposure and HLA in healthy donors. Both 60 Vbeta primers and 13 Jbeta primers went into the PCR. TCRdb's copy holds only in-frame clones and misses some; the assay was immunoSEQ multiplex PCR. The sample has roughly 36,000 clones, 80% seen once. Input material: PBMCs. These receptors were taken from a male donor in good health and CMV-seronegative.

The chain recombines TRBV10-3 with TRBJ2-1; 7 nucleotides match TRBD1. The CDR3 has 13 residues. Trimming at V came to 5 bases and at J to 8 bases, leaving 6 bases not matched to a gene. The germline CDR1 and CDR2 sequences are ENHRY and SYGVKD. Here the CDR3 DNA reads TGTGCCATCAGTCCGGGGACAGTGGATGAGCAGTTCTTC. It is translated as CAISPGTVDEQFF.

The rearrangement uses TRBV6-4 and TRBJ1-2; possible D gene TRBD1, 5 bases. V lost 6 bases, J lost 4 bases, and 12 bases lay in between. The CDR3 sequence is 13 residues long. Germline lookup yields CDR1 MRHNA and CDR2 SNTAGT. The CDR3 nucleotides are TGTGCCAGCAGCCCTGACAGCCGCTATGGCTACACCTTC. Translation gives CASSPDSRYGYTF.

This chain joins TRBV5-6 and TRBJ1-4; 8 nucleotides align to TRBD1. CDR1 is SGHDT and CDR2 is YYEEEE in the germline V gene. The CDR3 is 14 residues long. Trimming cost V 4 bases and J 8 bases; bases outside gene matches: 7. CDR3 DNA sequence: TGTGCCAGCAGCAAGACAGGGGTTGGAGAAAAACTGTTTTTT. Its protein product is CASSKTGVGEKLFF.

The chain recombines TRBV2 with TRBJ1-6, with D possibly matching TRBD1 (5 bases). V lost 7 bases to trimming and J lost 8 bases, with 12 bases between them. CDR1 is SNHLY, CDR2 FYNNEI, per germline. The CDR3 has 13 residues. The CDR3 sequence: CASKGRVDSPLHF. CDR3 bases: TGTGCCAGCAAGGGCAGGGTGGATTCACCCCTCCACTTT.

The chain carries TRBV14 and TRBJ2-1; D call uncertain. Germline CDR1 and CDR2: SGHDN and FVKESK. The CDR3 has 15 amino acids. V was pared by 0 bases and J by 6 bases, with 12 bases between. CDR3 residues: CASSQDRRLRNEQFF. In nucleotides, the CDR3 is TGTGCCAGCAGCCAAGATCGGCGGCTCCGCAATGAGCAGTTCTTC. The complete variable domain, with remaining parts taken from reference TRBV14 and TRBJ2-1, reads EAGVTQFPSHSVIEKGQTVTLRCDPISGHDNLYWYRRVMGKEIKFLLHFVKESKQDESGMPNNRFLAERTGGTYSTLKVQPAELEDSGVYFCASSQDRRLRNEQFFGPGTRLTVL.

The rearrangement links TRBV7-3 to TRBJ1-6; a weak D match, TRBD1 (6 bases). V gave up 1 base and J gave up 5 bases, with 9 bases separating them. The CDR3 has 15 residues. Per germline, CDR1 SGHTA and CDR2 FQGTGA. CDR3 DNA: TGTGCCAGCAGCTTAATGGACAGAAATAATTCACCCCTCCACTTT. Its translation: CASSLMDRNNSPLHF.

The chain has TRBV30 and TRBJ1-1; D not resolved. The CDR3 has 13 amino acids. The V end was cut by 2 bases, the J end by 4 bases, with 11 bases between. Germline CDR1 reads GTSNPN; CDR2 reads SVGIG (reference sequence). DNA of the CDR3: TGTGCCTGGAGTCCTGCTGGCGGCACTGAAGCTTTCTTT. It yields the protein CAWSPAGGTEAFF.

The V and J genes are TRBV7-9 and TRBJ1-5; D not certain. V was trimmed by 2 bases and J by 0 bases, leaving 5 bases between them. Germline CDR1 and CDR2: SEHNR and FQNEAQ (reference sequence). This CDR3 is built from 14 residues. The CDR3 DNA is TGTGCCAGCAGCTTATCTTCTAGCAATCAGCCCCAGCATTTT. It encodes CASSLSSSNQPQHF.

The chain employs TRBV9 and TRBJ2-7, with 9 bases aligning to TRBD2. In germline, CDR1 is SGDLS, CDR2 YYNGEE. The CDR3 sequence is 17 residues long. With V trimmed by 4 bases and J by 2 bases, 13 bases remained unmatched. DNA for the CDR3: TGTGCCAGCAGCTTAGGGGGGGTCGGACTAGCGACCTACGAGCAGTACTTC. Amino acids: CASSLGGVGLATYEQYF.

The CDR3 reads CASAPGLKGVLTF. Here the CDR3 DNA reads TGTGCCAGTGCTCCGGGACTCAAAGGGGTCCTGACTTTC. The V call is TRBV19, the J call TRBJ2-6, with D possibly TRBD2 on 6 matching bases. The germline V gene encodes CDR1 LNHDA and CDR2 SQIVND (reference sequence). The length of the CDR3 is 13 residues. The ends were cut back, 8 bases at V and 13 bases at J, with 18 bases in the middle.

The chain links TRBV4-1 to TRBJ2-1; TRBD2 matches 8 bases. V shed 5 bases and J 7 bases; nucleotides not matched to a gene: 10. Germline CDR1 is MGHRA and CDR2 is YSYEKL. This CDR3 spans 15 amino acids. CDR3 region: CASSFTGRAGNEQFF. The CDR3 DNA reads as TGCGCCAGCAGCTTCACCGGGAGGGCGGGAAATGAGCAGTTCTTC.

J is TRBJ1-2 and V is TRBV7-9; TRBD1 aligns across 7 bases. The V gene's germline CDR1 is SEHNR and CDR2 FQNEAQ (reference sequence). The ends lost 5 bases at V and 2 bases at J; junction bases unmatched: 8. The CDR3 sequence is 15 residues long. The CDR3 DNA is TGTGCCAGCAGCGGACAGGACAGAGGAAACTATGGCTACACCTTC. Translating it yields CASSGQDRGNYGYTF.

The chain links TRBV11-2 to TRBJ2-3, with 10 positions matching TRBD2. The CDR3 loop spans 18 amino acids. CDR1 is SGHAT and CDR2 is FQNNGV in the germline V gene. With 5 bases clipped from V and 3 bases from J, the junction kept 14 bases outside the gene matches. CDR3 protein: CASSPLRASGGVTDTQYF. The CDR3 DNA follows: TGTGCCAGCAGCCCGCTTCGGGCTAGCGGGGGAGTTACAGATACGCAGTATTTT. The full variable domain, with the rest looked up from reference TRBV11-2 and TRBJ2-3, is EAGVAQSPRYKIIEKRQSVAFWCNPISGHATLYWYQQILGQGPKLLIQFQNNGVVDDSQLPKDRFSAERLKGVDSTLKIQPAKLEDSAVYLCASSPLRASGGVTDTQYFGPGTRLTVL.

V is TRBV29-1 and J is TRBJ1-2; possibly TRBD1 for D (5 bases). The CDR3 runs 13 residues. In germline, CDR1 is SQVTM, CDR2 ANQGSEA. The V end was cut by 7 bases, the J end by 4 bases, with 16 bases between. As DNA, the CDR3 is TGCAGCGCCCGACAGCCTGCTGGCTATGGCTACACCTTC. Translated, it gives CSARQPAGYGYTF.

The J gene is TRBJ1-5, the V gene TRBV30; maybe TRBD1 (6 bases). In germline, CDR1 is GTSNPN, CDR2 SVGIG (reference sequence). Trimming took off 1 base at V and 6 bases at J, with 13 bases between the two ends. The CDR3 length is 14 residues. CDR3 amino acids: CAWSETGLGQPQHF. The CDR3 nucleotides are TGTGCCTGGAGTGAAACAGGGCTGGGTCAGCCCCAGCATTTT. Drawing the rest from reference TRBV30 and TRBJ1-5, the complete variable domain is SQTIHQWPATLVQPVGSPLSLECTVEGTSNPNLYWYRQAAGRGLQLLFYSVGIGQISSEVPQNLSASRPQDRQFILSSKKLLLSDSGFYLCAWSETGLGQPQHFGDGTRLSIL.

This rearrangement joins TRBV19 to TRBJ1-5; the match to TRBD1 covers 9 bases. The V gene end was trimmed by 3 bases and the J gene end by 1 base; junction bases not matched to a gene: 4. Germline lookup yields CDR1 LNHDA and CDR2 SQIVND (reference sequence). This CDR3 contains 16 residues. DNA for the CDR3: TGTGCCAGTAGTATGGGGGACAGGGAGAGCAATCAGCCCCAGCATTTT. Its translation: CASSMGDRESNQPQHF.

The chain links TRBV5-8 to TRBJ1-6; no firm D call. The CDR3 is 16 amino acids. The germline V gene encodes CDR1 SGHTS and CDR2 YDEGEE. Trimming shortened V by 3 bases and J by 2 bases, and 12 bases separated the two germline ends. The CDR3 sequence is CASSWRPGAYNSPLHF. The CDR3 coding sequence is TGTGCCAGCAGCTGGCGTCCAGGCGCCTATAATTCACCCCTCCACTTT.

The genes are TRBV5-6 and TRBJ1-2; D may be TRBD1 (6 bases). CDR3 length: 15 residues. The germline V and J ends were trimmed by 1 base and 4 bases, with 14 bases remaining between them. CDR1 and CDR2 from the germline V gene are SGHDT and YYEEEE. CDR3 residues: CASSLSGTTLYGYTF. CDR3 nucleotides: TGTGCCAGCAGCTTGTCCGGGACAACGCTCTATGGCTACACCTTC.

This chain joins TRBV7-9 and TRBJ1-1, with D uncertain. Trimming took off 1 base at V and 0 bases at J, with 9 bases between the two ends. The CDR3 covers 15 residues. The germline CDR1 and CDR2 sequences are SEHNR and FQNEAQ (reference sequence). The CDR3 here is CASSLGRDLNTEAFF. The CDR3 DNA is TGTGCCAGCAGCTTAGGACGGGATTTGAACACTGAAGCTTTCTTT.

J is TRBJ1-1 and V is TRBV14, with D possibly TRBD1 on 5 matching bases. With 8 bases removed from V and 4 bases from J, the gap between germline ends came to 14 bases. CDR1 SGHDN and CDR2 FVKESK come from the germline V gene. This CDR3 is 13 amino acids long. The CDR3 here is CASGQGGITEAFF. In DNA, the CDR3 is TGTGCCAGCGGGCAGGGAGGGATCACTGAAGCTTTCTTT.

The chain is built from TRBV30 and TRBJ2-7; tentatively, D is TRBD2 (6 bases). The CDR3 runs to 11 residues. Germline V gene lookup returns CDR1 GTSNPN and CDR2 SVGIG (reference sequence). V lost 5 bases and J lost 2, with 7 bases in between. The CDR3 DNA sequence: TGTGCCTGGGGGGAGGCCTACGAGCAGTACTTC. It yields the protein CAWGEAYEQYF.